This record looks at one TCR beta chain sequence and its context. Trimming cost V 7 bases and J 8 bases; bases outside gene matches: 15. Germline values: CDR1 LNHDA, CDR2 SQIVND (reference sequence). The CDR3 has 15 residues. This entry comes from a study of cytomegalovirus exposure and HLA in healthy donors. 13 Jbeta primers and 60 Vbeta primers were used for the PCR. The repertoire was sequenced with immunoSEQ multiplex PCR; TCRdb's copy has only in-frame clones and lacks some. Among 130,000 to 150,000 clones, around 77% were seen once, and the ten largest hold 6.7%. J is TRBJ1-2 and V is TRBV19; 8 positions agree with TRBD1. Sequencing was performed on PBMCs. The source of this sequence is a woman in her thirties or forties in good health and CMV-seropositive. This chain's CDR3 is CASTTGQGPTKGYTF. In DNA, the CDR3 is TGTGCCAGTACCACCGGACAGGGCCCTACCAAAGGCTACACCTTC. The variable domain in full, completed from reference TRBV19 and TRBJ1-2, reads DGGITQSPKYLFRKEGQNVTLSCEQNLNHDAMYWYRQDPGQGLRLIYYSQIVNDFQKGDIAEGYSVSREKKESFPLTVTSAQKNPTAFYLCASTTGQGPTKGYTFGSGTRLTVV.